The 31 T cell receptor beta chains listed next were all sequenced from one sample in a study of T cells after yellow fever vaccination. TCRdb called the 5' RACE reads again in MiXCR, with one record for every CDR3 protein. The sample contains about 310,000 distinct CDR3 sequences, 3% to 4.5% of which appear only once. This material consisted of PBMCs, taken on the day of the yellow fever booster vaccination. Receptors originate from a man in his late teens or twenties who received the YFV17D yellow fever vaccine.

This clonotype was counted a few times. The rearrangement uses TRBV6-2 or TRBV6-3 and TRBJ1-1, with 8 bases aligning to TRBD1. The CDR3 extends over 13 amino acids. J was trimmed by 5 bases and V by 6 bases; bases with no gene match: 5. The germline CDR1 and CDR2 sequences are MNHEY and SVGEGT. The chain's CDR3 is CASSGQGRTEAFF. CDR3 DNA sequence: TGTGCCAGCAGCGGACAGGGCCGGACTGAAGCTTTCTTT.

This clonotype was seen ten or more times. The chain carries TRBV18 and TRBJ1-1; D is ambiguous. Deletions cut 2 bases from V and 1 base from J, with 8 bases between. CDR1 KGHSH and CDR2 LQKENI come from the germline V gene. The CDR3 totals 14 residues. The CDR3 DNA reads as TGTGCCAGCTCACCATCGAGCGGGAACACTGAAGCTTTCTTT. Amino acid sequence: CASSPSSGNTEAFF.

This chain connects TRBV11-1 to TRBJ2-1; no reliable D call. The CDR3 length is 18 residues. Germline CDR1 SGHAT, CDR2 FQDESV (reference sequence). Deletions cut 1 base from V and 9 bases from J, with 25 bases between. The CDR3 coding sequence is TGTGCCAGCAGCTTAGTAAGGGCCCGATATAGGACCAGCCCTGAGCAGTTCTTC. Translated, it gives CASSLVRARYRTSPEQFF.

This clonotype has ten or more counts. The rearrangement uses TRBV18 and TRBJ2-5; 8 positions match TRBD1. The V and J ends lost 7 bases and 2 bases, in that order; junction bases with no gene match: 9. CDR1 KGHSH and CDR2 LQKENI come from the germline V gene. This CDR3 region has 15 residues. The CDR3 DNA reads as TGTGCCAGCTTCCAGGGGGCGCAGCAGCAAGAGACCCAGTACTTC. Protein sequence: CASFQGAQQQETQYF.

DNA of the CDR3: TGCGCCAGCAGCCAAGTCGAGGGTCTGGCAGATACGCAGTATTTT. It yields the protein CASSQVEGLADTQYF. The gene calls are TRBV4-1 and TRBJ2-3, with TRBD2 as a possible D gene (5 bases). CDR3 length: 15 residues. CDR1 is MGHRA, CDR2 YSYEKL, per germline. The V end lost 1 base, the J end lost 4 bases, and 12 bases lay between the germline ends.

This clonotype came up a few times. This chain uses TRBV7-2 with TRBJ2-7, with D maybe TRBD2 (7 bases). The V end was cut by 0 bases, the J end by 3 bases, with 12 bases between. CDR3 length: 15 amino acids. Germline-derived CDR1 and CDR2 are SGHTA and FQGNSA. The CDR3 protein is CASSLAGGGHYEQYF. For the CDR3, the DNA is TGTGCCAGCAGCTTAGCGGGAGGGGGACACTACGAGCAGTACTTC.

A few counts support this clonotype. This chain connects TRBV7-2 to TRBJ2-5; TRBD1 or TRBD2 may be the D gene (5 bases each). The CDR3 length is 15 residues. CDR1 is SGHTA and CDR2 is FQGNSA in the germline V gene. Deletions cut 5 bases from V and 5 bases from J, with 18 bases between. The CDR3 sequence: CASSARDQMGETQYF. The CDR3 DNA is TGTGCCAGCAGCGCCCGGGACCAGATGGGGGAGACCCAGTACTTC.

This clonotype was detected only a few times. This chain connects TRBV30 to TRBJ1-1; weak D call: TRBD1 (5 bases). Germline V lookup: CDR1 GTSNPN, CDR2 SVGIG (reference sequence). Trimming pared 0 bases from V and 1 base from J, leaving 12 bases between. This CDR3 has 15 amino acids. CDR3 loop: CAWSVKWGTNTEAFF. The CDR3 bases are TGTGCCTGGAGTGTAAAATGGGGCACGAACACTGAAGCTTTCTTT.

This clonotype was recorded many times. This chain uses TRBV12-3 or TRBV12-4 with TRBJ1-6; no clear D gene. The CDR3 has 13 residues. Deletions cut 7 bases from V and 7 bases from J, with 11 bases between. The CDR3 DNA is TGTGCCAGCACTAAGGATCCGAATTCACCCCTCCACTTT. It translates to CASTKDPNSPLHF.

This clonotype was seen a few times. The gene calls are TRBV7-2 and TRBJ1-1; D is unclear. The V gene lost 8 bases and the J gene lost 3 bases, with 7 bases spanning the gap. This CDR3 region has 11 residues. Per the germline V gene, CDR1 is SGHTA and CDR2 is FQGNSA. The CDR3 nucleotides read TGTGCCAGCCTAAAGGACACTGAAGCTTTCTTT. It translates to CASLKDTEAFF. Full variable domain (remainder filled in from reference TRBV7-2 and TRBJ1-1): GAGVSQSPSNKVTEKGKDVELRCDPISGHTALYWYRQSLGQGLEFLIYFQGNSAPDKSGLPSDRFSAERTGGSVSTLTIQRTQQEDSAVYLCASLKDTEAFFGQGTRLTVV.

This clonotype appeared a few times. The chain joins TRBV15 to TRBJ2-7, with a possible D match to TRBD2 (6 bases). CDR3 length: 15 amino acids. Germline CDR1 reads LNHNV; CDR2 reads YYDKDF (reference sequence). The ends were cut back, 1 base at V and 7 bases at J, with 17 bases in the middle. The CDR3 coding sequence is TGTGCCACCAGCAGAGCTATGGCAGGCGGGGAAGAGCAGTACGTC. It yields the protein CATSRAMAGGEEQYV.

Many counts were recorded for this clonotype. This chain uses TRBV24-1 with TRBJ2-5; 11 nucleotides align to TRBD1. The germline V gene encodes CDR1 KGHDR and CDR2 SFDVKD. J gave up 4 bases and V 3 bases, and 6 bases lay outside the gene matches. This CDR3 region has 16 residues. In DNA, the CDR3 is TGTGCCACCAGTGATGTCCGGGACAGGGGGATAGAGACCCAGTACTTC. Its protein is CATSDVRDRGIETQYF.

This clonotype was detected ten times or more. CDR3 sequence (DNA): TGCAGCGCCCAATGGGATAGCAATCAGCCCCAGCATTTT. Its translation is CSAQWDSNQPQHF. The rearrangement uses TRBV29-1 and TRBJ1-5; no definite D call. This CDR3 spans 13 amino acids. In germline, CDR1 is SQVTM, CDR2 ANQGSEA. V was clipped by 7 bases and J by 0 bases, with 10 bases between them.

The chain combines TRBV5-1 with TRBJ2-3; 8 nucleotides line up with TRBD2. CDR3 length equals 15 residues. Germline V gene data show CDR1 as SGHRS and CDR2 as YFSETQ. The V gene end was trimmed by 5 bases and the J gene end by 2 bases; junction bases not matched to a gene: 7. The CDR3 DNA reads as TGCGCCAGCAGTGAAAGCGGGGGTGACACAGATACGCAGTATTTT. Protein: CASSESGGDTDTQYF.

At least ten counts were recorded for this clonotype. The chain carries TRBV7-6 and TRBJ1-1, with a tentative D call TRBD1 (6 bases). There are 15 residues in the CDR3. CDR1 is SGHVS, CDR2 FNYEAQ, per germline. The V gene lost 5 bases and the J gene lost 2 bases, with 15 bases spanning the gap. The CDR3 sequence is CASSHGGSPNTEAFF. In DNA form, the CDR3 reads TGTGCCAGCAGCCATGGGGGCTCCCCAAACACTGAAGCTTTCTTT.

This clonotype has just a few counts. The chain combines TRBV12-3 or TRBV12-4 with TRBJ1-1; the D is unclear. Trimming left V 6 bases short and J 0 bases short, with 5 bases between. This CDR3 is built from 12 residues. The CDR3 loop is CASRKMNTEAFF. CDR3 DNA: TGTGCCAGCAGAAAAATGAACACTGAAGCTTTCTTT.

Here the CDR3 DNA reads TGTGCCAGCAGTAGCGGGACGCACGATACGCAGTATTTT. Translating gives CASSSGTHDTQYF. V gene TRBV9 combines with J gene TRBJ2-3, with 8 bases identical to TRBD2. J lost 6 bases, V lost 5 bases, and 5 bases had no gene match. Germline CDR1 SGDLS, CDR2 YYNGEE. The CDR3 loop spans 13 amino acids.

This clonotype showed up just a few times. The chain couples TRBV20-1 to TRBJ2-1; the match to TRBD2 covers 7 bases. The CDR3 sequence is 18 residues long. Losses at the gene ends were 0 bases for V and 1 base for J; bases not matched to a gene: 12. Looked up from germline, CDR1 is DFQATT and CDR2 is SNEGSKA (reference sequence). CDR3 sequence (DNA): TGCAGTGCTAGAGATCTCTTCTCACCGGGGGGTTCCTACAATGAGCAGTTCTTC. Translating gives CSARDLFSPGGSYNEQFF.

The chain recombines TRBV20-1 with TRBJ1-1; tentative D call: TRBD1 (6 bases). The CDR3 is 13 amino acids. The ends were cut back, 6 bases at V and 4 bases at J, with 15 bases in the middle. Germline CDR1 is DFQATT and CDR2 is SNEGSKA (reference sequence). The CDR3: CSAERGGGTEAFF. CDR3 coding DNA: TGCAGTGCAGAAAGGGGAGGGGGCACTGAAGCTTTCTTT.

This clonotype was observed many times. The gene calls are TRBV20-1 and TRBJ1-1; no clear D gene. The length of the CDR3 is 12 residues. Germline loops: CDR1 DFQATT, CDR2 SNEGSKA (reference sequence). V lost 3 bases and J lost 1, with 6 bases in between. The CDR3 spells CSARAPNTEAFF. In DNA form, the CDR3 reads TGCAGTGCTAGGGCTCCGAACACTGAAGCTTTCTTT.

The chain carries TRBV7-9 and TRBJ2-3, with 14 bases that match TRBD2. Germline V gene data show CDR1 as SEHNR and CDR2 as FQNEAQ (reference sequence). This CDR3 region has 18 residues. With 3 bases clipped from V and 6 bases from J, the junction kept 11 bases outside the gene matches. CDR3 nucleotide sequence: TGTGCCAGCAGCTTGTTCAAGGGACTAGCGGGGGAGTCGGATACGCAGTATTTT. As protein: CASSLFKGLAGESDTQYF.

The sample holds a few counts of this clonotype. The V call is TRBV6-2 or TRBV6-3, the J call TRBJ1-5; the match to TRBD1 covers 8 bases. V shed 6 bases, J shed 6 bases, and the junction held 7 bases outside the gene matches. The germline V gene encodes CDR1 MNHEY and CDR2 SVGEGT. CDR3 length: 14 amino acids. The CDR3 DNA follows: TGTGCCAGCAGGACAGACAGGGGCGGTCAGCCCCAGCATTTT. Residues: CASRTDRGGQPQHF.

This clonotype was observed at least ten times. The genes are TRBV7-2 and TRBJ2-3; D may be TRBD1 or TRBD2 (5 bases each). The CDR3 loop spans 16 amino acids. The germline V gene has CDR1 SGHTA and CDR2 FQGNSA. The V gene lost 5 bases and the J gene lost 5 bases, with 20 bases spanning the gap. The CDR3 nucleotides are TGTGCCAGCAGCCCAAAAATGGGGACGGGTGGAGATACGCAGTATTTT. It yields the protein CASSPKMGTGGDTQYF.

This clonotype appeared a few times. V gene TRBV2 combines with J gene TRBJ1-5; D not resolved. Deletions cut 7 bases from V and 2 bases from J, with 12 bases between. Germline-derived CDR1 and CDR2 are SNHLY and FYNNEI. CDR3 length: 14 residues. CDR3 DNA sequence: TGTGCCAGCAAGTACCGGGTTGGCAATCAGCCCCAGCATTTT. It specifies CASKYRVGNQPQHF.

This clonotype occurred many times. The rearrangement uses TRBV25-1 and TRBJ2-1; no clear D gene. Germline CDR1 MGHDK, CDR2 SYGVNS. Between the trimmed V and J ends, which lost 7 bases and 2 bases, there was a span of 21 bases. CDR3 length equals 17 residues. In DNA form, the CDR3 reads TGTGCCAGCACCCAATCCCCCACAGACGACACCTACAATGAGCAGTTCTTC. Protein product: CASTQSPTDDTYNEQFF.

In its sample, this clonotype was seen many times. This chain connects TRBV12-3 or TRBV12-4 to TRBJ2-2, with D tentatively TRBD1 or TRBD2 (5 bases each). The CDR3 loop spans 14 amino acids. Trimming pared 4 bases from V and 4 bases from J, leaving 10 bases between. CDR3 protein: CASSSTGPTGELFF. CDR3 nucleotide sequence: TGTGCCAGCAGTTCGACGGGACCCACCGGGGAGCTGTTTTTT.

The V gene is TRBV6-6, the J gene TRBJ1-6; weak D call: TRBD1 (5 bases). The CDR3 spans 18 residues. Deletions cut 6 bases from V and 7 bases from J, with 25 bases between. The germline gives CDR1 MNHNY, CDR2 SVGAGI (reference sequence). CDR3 loop: CASSETGGLGPANSPLHF. The CDR3 region has the DNA TGTGCCAGCAGCGAAACCGGTGGTTTGGGACCCGCGAATTCACCCCTCCACTTT.

This clonotype was observed many times. This chain joins TRBV7-2 and TRBJ2-2; possible D gene TRBD1, 5 bases. In germline, CDR1 is SGHTA, CDR2 FQGNSA. The CDR3 contains 14 residues. Trimming shortened V by 1 base and J by 10 bases, and 13 bases separated the two germline ends. The DNA of the CDR3 is TGTGCCAGCAGCTTAGACCAGGGTTGGGAGGAGCTGTTTTTT. Its translation is CASSLDQGWEELFF.

This clonotype was detected ten times or more. The chain carries TRBV4-3 and TRBJ2-5, with a possible D match to TRBD1 (6 bases). The germline gives CDR1 LGHNA, CDR2 YSLEER. CDR3 size: 16 residues. Trimming removed 0 bases at V and 7 bases at J, with 18 bases between. CDR3 DNA: TGCGCCAGCAGCCAAGATGGGGGCTATATGTTTGGGACCCAGTACTTC. Translating gives CASSQDGGYMFGTQYF.

This clonotype was counted only a few times. This CDR3 reads CSAPSGGAMNQPQHF. The CDR3 coding sequence is TGCAGTGCCCCTTCGGGGGGGGCTATGAATCAGCCCCAGCATTTT. The chain joins TRBV20-1 to TRBJ1-5, with D possibly matching TRBD1 (6 bases). Trimming removed 6 bases from V and 4 bases from J, with 19 bases in between. Looked up from germline, CDR1 is DFQATT and CDR2 is SNEGSKA (reference sequence). The CDR3 is 15 residues long.

V and J are TRBV30 and TRBJ1-5; D unclear. V dropped 2 bases and J dropped 1 base, with 6 bases sitting between them. Germline V lookup: CDR1 GTSNPN, CDR2 SVGIG (reference sequence). The CDR3 length is 13 residues. The CDR3 region is CAWSSGSNQPQHF. The DNA for the CDR3 is TGTGCCTGGAGTTCCGGCAGCAATCAGCCCCAGCATTTT. The whole variable domain, filled in from reference TRBV30 and TRBJ1-5, reads SQTIHQWPATLVQPVGSPLSLECTVEGTSNPNLYWYRQAAGRGLQLLFYSVGIGQISSEVPQNLSASRPQDRQFILSSKKLLLSDSGFYLCAWSSGSNQPQHFGDGTRLSIL.